The 32 T cell receptor beta chains listed next were all sequenced from one sample in a study of shared clonotypes between healthy human individuals. Measured with immunoSEQ multiplex PCR; TCRdb has only the in-frame clones, and not every one. The sample consists of around 990,000 clones, approximately 80% of them appearing once. The sample consisted of memory CD4+ T cells from PBMCs. Described subset: CD45RA-negative fraction. The receptors derive from a man between 18 and 35 years old in good health. Some clones in this sample may be carry-over from other donors' samples.

The V call is TRBV28, the J call TRBJ2-3, with 14 nucleotides matching TRBD2. Germline CDR1 is MDHEN and CDR2 is SYDVKM. The CDR3 length is 16 residues. The J segment lost 6 bases and the V segment lost 6 bases, leaving 8 bases of the junction unmatched. The CDR3 DNA is TGTGCCAGCAGGAACCGACTAGCGGGAGGGAGGGATACGCAGTATTTT. Amino acids: CASRNRLAGGRDTQYF.

J is TRBJ2-3 and V is TRBV7-3; 8 positions match TRBD2. Trimming removed 5 bases from V and 8 bases from J; junction bases left unmatched: 9. The germline gives CDR1 SGHTA, CDR2 FQGTGA. CDR3 length equals 14 residues. CDR3 sequence (DNA): TGTGCCAGCAGCCCAAGACGGGGGGGTGGTACGCAGTATTTT. This translates into CASSPRRGGGTQYF.

V and J are TRBV6-1 and TRBJ1-2; D perhaps matches TRBD1 (5 bases). Germline V gives CDR1 MNHNS, CDR2 SASEGT. Trimming removed 0 bases from V and 8 bases from J, with 10 bases in between. The CDR3 spans 13 residues. CDR3 protein: CASSEAGARGYTF. CDR3 DNA sequence: TGTGCCAGCAGTGAAGCAGGGGCGCGGGGCTACACCTTC.

The rearrangement links TRBV12-5 to TRBJ1-1, with TRBD1 identical over 10 bases. The V and J ends lost 1 base and 5 bases, in that order; junction bases with no gene match: 13. Germline-derived CDR1 and CDR2 are LGHNT and FRNRAP. The CDR3 sequence is 18 residues long. The DNA of the CDR3 is TGTGCTAGTGGTTTGGCCCGGGACAGGGGAGCAAAGGGGACTGAAGCTTTCTTT. Protein product: CASGLARDRGAKGTEAFF.

This chain joins TRBV7-3 and TRBJ1-2; 10 bases align to TRBD1. The V segment lost 4 bases and the J segment 7 bases; nucleotides outside the gene matches: 12. This CDR3 has 16 amino acids. CDR1 SGHTA and CDR2 FQGTGA come from the germline V gene. The CDR3 DNA is TGTGCCAGCAGCTCCCAGATACCGGGACAGGGGTCTGGCTACACCTTC. It codes for CASSSQIPGQGSGYTF.

The J gene is TRBJ2-3, the V gene TRBV9, with unresolved D. This CDR3 contains 17 residues. Germline lookup yields CDR1 SGDLS and CDR2 YYNGEE. The V gene lost 0 bases and the J gene lost 2 bases, with 16 bases spanning the gap. The chain's CDR3 is CASSVGGKTGSTDTQYF. In DNA form, the CDR3 reads TGTGCCAGCAGCGTAGGTGGAAAGACGGGTTCCACAGATACGCAGTATTTT.

There are a few counts of this clone. The chain couples TRBV28 to TRBJ2-1, with D possibly being TRBD2 (6 bases). This CDR3 comprises 15 residues. Germline values: CDR1 MDHEN, CDR2 SYDVKM. The ends were cut back, 5 bases at V and 9 bases at J, with 20 bases in the middle. Here the CDR3 DNA reads TGTGCCAGCAGTGAGGCTAGGGGCCCCGGGGGTGAGCAGTTCTTC. Protein: CASSEARGPGGEQFF.

The chain combines TRBV12-5 with TRBJ2-7, with 7 bases fitting TRBD2. The CDR3 has 15 amino acids. Losses at the gene ends were 4 bases for V and 7 bases for J; bases not matched to a gene: 13. The germline gives CDR1 LGHNT, CDR2 FRNRAP. CDR3 sequence (DNA): TGTGCTAGTGGTTCGGGTGGACTAGACCCCTTAGAGCAGTACTTC. Translating it yields CASGSGGLDPLEQYF.

This rearrangement joins TRBV10-1 to TRBJ2-3, with 7 bases lining up with TRBD2. CDR3 length: 14 amino acids. The junction had 9 bases not matched to a gene; V was cut back by 8 bases and J by 4 bases. CDR1 and CDR2 from the germline V gene are WNHNN and SYGVQD (reference sequence). CDR3 bases: TGCGCCAGCTGTTGGCGGGAGTACTCAGATACGCAGTATTTT. Translation gives CASCWREYSDTQYF.

The CDR3 loop is CASSIWAPTGETQYF. CDR3 sequence (DNA): TGTGCCAGTAGTATCTGGGCGCCGACGGGGGAGACCCAGTACTTC. The V gene is TRBV19, the J gene TRBJ2-5, with D possibly being TRBD2 (5 bases). Trimming took off 3 bases at V and 5 bases at J, with 16 bases between the two ends. This CDR3 is built from 15 residues. Germline CDR1 is LNHDA and CDR2 is SQIVND (reference sequence).

The rearrangement links TRBV14 to TRBJ2-5; 7 bases map to TRBD2. Unmatched junction bases numbered 7, after V lost 5 bases and J lost 1 base. CDR1 is SGHDN and CDR2 is FVKESK in the germline V gene. This CDR3 is 15 amino acids long. Written as DNA, the CDR3 is TGTGCCAGCAGCTTGACGCTAGCGGCCCAAGAGACCCAGTACTTC. Translation gives CASSLTLAAQETQYF.

This clone was detected only a few times. The V call is TRBV5-5, the J call TRBJ2-2; D is undetermined. Germline CDR1 and CDR2: SGHKS and YYEKEE (reference sequence). The CDR3 loop spans 13 amino acids. Between the trimmed V and J ends, which lost 2 bases and 5 bases, there was a span of 7 bases. CDR3 in DNA: TGTGCCAGCAGCTTTTATTCGACCGGGGAGCTGTTTTTT. As protein: CASSFYSTGELFF.

This clone was seen a handful of times. V is TRBV14 and J is TRBJ1-2, with 8 bases lining up with TRBD1. The length of the CDR3 is 13 residues. The germline V gene has CDR1 SGHDN and CDR2 FVKESK. J was trimmed by 6 bases and V by 6 bases; bases with no gene match: 6. This CDR3 reads CASRRTGKNGYTF. DNA of the CDR3: TGTGCCAGCAGGCGGACAGGGAAGAATGGCTACACCTTC.

V gene TRBV5-6 combines with J gene TRBJ2-7; maybe TRBD1 (5 bases). V lost 3 bases, J lost 6 bases, and 22 bases lay in between. The CDR3 runs 16 residues. The V gene's germline CDR1 is SGHDT and CDR2 YYEEEE. The CDR3 spells CASSYFVLTGGPEQYF. CDR3 bases: TGTGCCAGCAGCTATTTCGTCTTAACAGGTGGGCCCGAGCAGTACTTC.

The V call is TRBV6-5, the J call TRBJ1-1, with TRBD1 as a possible D gene (5 bases). V lost 7 bases to trimming and J lost 1 base, with 10 bases between them. The CDR3 covers 13 residues. Germline-derived CDR1 and CDR2 are MNHEY and SVGAGI. This CDR3 is CASNRLQNTEAFF. The CDR3 region has the DNA TGTGCCAGCAACAGGCTTCAGAACACTGAAGCTTTCTTT.

The chain is built from TRBV28 and TRBJ2-1, with a tentative D call TRBD1 (5 bases). The CDR3 length is 14 residues. Germline CDR1 MDHEN, CDR2 SYDVKM. Trimming left V 2 bases short and J 7 bases short, with 12 bases between. The CDR3 sequence is CASSLARAINEQFF. The CDR3 DNA reads as TGTGCCAGCAGTTTAGCCAGGGCCATTAATGAGCAGTTCTTC.

The gene calls are TRBV2 and TRBJ2-2; D is uncertain. There are 13 residues in the CDR3. Germline V lookup: CDR1 SNHLY, CDR2 FYNNEI. Trimming left V 2 bases short and J 5 bases short, with 6 bases between. The CDR3 reads CASSERTTGELFF. The DNA of the CDR3 is TGTGCCAGCAGTGAACGCACTACCGGGGAGCTGTTTTTT.

Details on this clone: This specimen includes other DNA sequences encoding the same CDR3. The rearrangement links TRBV5-1 to TRBJ2-7; no reliable D call. The CDR3 runs to 11 residues. V was clipped by 3 bases and J by 1 base, with 2 bases between them. The V gene's germline CDR1 is SGHRS and CDR2 YFSETQ. The CDR3 coding sequence is TGCGCCAGCAGCTCTTCCTACGAGCAGTACTTC. This encodes CASSSSYEQYF.

This chain joins TRBV5-1 and TRBJ2-7, with TRBD2 matching over 16 bases. J gave up 6 bases and V 5 bases, and 8 bases lay outside the gene matches. Germline CDR1 is SGHRS and CDR2 is YFSETQ. This CDR3 region has 16 residues. The CDR3 is CASRTGLAGGPGEQYF. The CDR3 DNA reads TGCGCCAGCAGGACGGGACTAGCGGGAGGGCCGGGCGAGCAGTACTTC. Drawing the rest from reference TRBV5-1 and TRBJ2-7, the complete variable domain is KAGVTQTPRYLIKTRGQQVTLSCSPISGHRSVSWYQQTPGQGLQFLFEYFSETQRNKGNFPGRFSGRQFSNSRSEMNVSTLELGDSALYLCASRTGLAGGPGEQYFGPGTRLTVT.

Details on this clone: Other DNA sequences in this specimen translate into the identical CDR3. The V call is TRBV5-1, the J call TRBJ2-2; no definite D call. The length of the CDR3 is 16 residues. V was clipped by 2 bases and J by 0 bases, with 11 bases between them. The germline V gene encodes CDR1 SGHRS and CDR2 YFSETQ. CDR3 region: CASSFLAGSNTGELFF. CDR3 nucleotide sequence: TGCGCCAGCAGCTTTTTGGCAGGATCGAACACCGGGGAGCTGTTTTTT.

This CDR3 is CAWSVSGSDGYTF. The CDR3 nucleotides are TGTGCCTGGAGCGTTTCCGGGTCGGATGGCTACACCTTC. This chain connects TRBV30 to TRBJ1-2; no definite D call. CDR3 length equals 13 residues. Trimming stripped 3 bases from V and 6 bases from J, with 14 bases between. CDR1 GTSNPN and CDR2 SVGIG come from the germline V gene (reference sequence).

This rearrangement joins TRBV7-8 to TRBJ2-5; D gene unclear. This CDR3 spans 13 amino acids. Per germline, CDR1 SGHVS and CDR2 FQNEAQ. The V and J ends lost 3 bases and 5 bases respectively, with 10 bases between them. The CDR3 here is CASSFAGDETQYF. CDR3 DNA sequence: TGTGCCAGCAGCTTCGCCGGAGACGAGACCCAGTACTTC.

Comments on this clone: Other DNA sequences in the same sample also yield this CDR3. The chain combines TRBV15 with TRBJ1-2; D not resolved. Between the trimmed V and J ends, which lost 3 bases and 0 bases, there was a span of 2 bases. This CDR3 contains 12 residues. Germline CDR1 and CDR2: LNHNV and YYDKDF (reference sequence). The CDR3 is CATSRANYGYTF. CDR3 nucleotides: TGTGCCACCAGCAGGGCTAACTATGGCTACACCTTC.

The rearrangement uses TRBV5-5 and TRBJ1-5; no reliable D call. Germline V CDR1 and CDR2: SGHKS, YYEKEE (reference sequence). The CDR3 is 12 residues long. The V end lost 3 bases, the J end lost 3 bases, and 4 bases lay between the germline ends. The CDR3 DNA reads as TGTGCCAGCAGCTCCCCCAATCAGCCCCAGCATTTT. Translation gives CASSSPNQPQHF.

As DNA, the CDR3 is TGTGCCAGCCAGTCTTGGACAGGGTCCTACGAGCAGTACTTC. Translating it yields CASQSWTGSYEQYF. The V gene is TRBV27, the J gene TRBJ2-7; 8 nucleotides match TRBD1. Per germline, CDR1 MNHEY and CDR2 SMNVEV (reference sequence). The length of the CDR3 is 14 residues. Trimming removed 8 bases from V and 1 base from J; junction bases left unmatched: 7.

The J gene is TRBJ1-5, the V gene TRBV10-3, with TRBD1 matching over 7 bases. Germline assignment: CDR1 ENHRY and CDR2 SYGVKD. Trimming cost V 0 bases and J 6 bases; bases outside gene matches: 2. The CDR3 is made up of 14 amino acids. CDR3 in amino acids: CAISESTGRQPQHF. The DNA for the CDR3 is TGTGCCATCAGTGAGTCGACAGGGCGTCAGCCCCAGCATTTT.

The CDR3 DNA reads TGTGCCAGCAGCTTAGGGGGCGGGAATGAGCAGTTCTTC. Translation gives CASSLGGGNEQFF. The J gene is TRBJ2-1, the V gene TRBV11-2; D assignment may be TRBD1 or TRBD2 (5 bases each). This CDR3 has 13 amino acids. Germline CDR1 reads SGHAT; CDR2 reads FQNNGV. Trimming took off 1 base at V and 7 bases at J, with 8 bases between the two ends.

This clone was seen many times. The identical CDR3 is also encoded by other nucleotide sequences in the sample. The chain combines TRBV4-3 with TRBJ2-6; D remains ambiguous. Germline CDR1 and CDR2: LGHNA and YSLEER. CDR3 length: 16 residues. The ends were cut back, 0 bases at V and 0 bases at J, with 6 bases in the middle. The CDR3 reads CASSQEVGSGANVLTF. As DNA, the CDR3 is TGCGCCAGCAGCCAAGAAGTCGGCTCTGGGGCCAACGTCCTGACTTTC.

Concerning this clone itself: This sample includes further DNA sequences coding for the same CDR3. The chain joins TRBV4-3 to TRBJ2-2, with TRBD2 identical over 9 bases. Germline V gives CDR1 LGHNA, CDR2 YSLEER. The V and J ends lost 1 base and 4 bases, in that order; junction bases with no gene match: 4. The CDR3 has 16 residues. The CDR3 DNA reads TGCGCCAGCAGCCAAGTTAGCGGGAGAGGCACCGGGGAGCTGTTTTTT. Translation: CASSQVSGRGTGELFF.

The chain links TRBV11-2 to TRBJ1-3; possible D gene TRBD1, 5 bases. Germline V CDR1 and CDR2: SGHAT, FQNNGV. The V gene lost 5 bases and the J gene lost 2 bases, with 13 bases spanning the gap. CDR3 length: 15 amino acids. The CDR3 region has the DNA TGTGCCAGCAGCGGTTTGGCGGGACCTGGAAACACCATATATTTT. It encodes CASSGLAGPGNTIYF.

The chain uses TRBV4-3 and TRBJ1-1; D uncertain. From germline, CDR1 is LGHNA and CDR2 YSLEER. V gave up 4 bases and J gave up 4 bases, with 16 bases separating them. This CDR3 region has 15 residues. CDR3 sequence reads: CASSRGSLVGTEAFF. The CDR3 region has the DNA TGCGCCAGCAGCCGAGGATCATTGGTGGGCACTGAAGCTTTCTTT.

This chain connects TRBV7-3 to TRBJ2-6; the D is unclear. Deletions cut 5 bases from V and 0 bases from J, with 8 bases between. The CDR3 length is 15 residues. CDR1 is SGHTA, CDR2 FQGTGA, per germline. In DNA form, the CDR3 reads TGTGCCAGCAGCCCATCCCCCTCTGGGGCCAACGTCCTGACTTTC. This gives the protein CASSPSPSGANVLTF.